This T cell receptor (beta chain) was recorded in a study of human T cells and chemical hapten exposure. Study-wide background: There were per-sample TCR yield variations, arising mainly from small pooled library volume differences.

Study-level results: TCRs at a frequency above 1 in 1000 stayed unchanged with DPC sensitization.

This clonotype was detected a few times. Its antigen is as yet unknown. V lost 2 bases to trimming and J lost 2 bases, with 11 bases between them. Per the germline V gene, CDR1 is SGHRS and CDR2 is YFSETQ. The CDR3 covers 14 residues. The study extracted total RNA from unfractionated whole blood. Each cDNA molecule in the library carried unique molecular identifiers. Per the authors' pipeline: Individual samples carried between about 23,224 and 700,000 TCRs, with approximately 100,000 as the median. Using its own MiXCR run on the 5' RACE reads, TCRdb lists one record per CDR3 protein. The V and J calls and clone size come from TCRdb's table, not from the authors' own analysis. The repertoire consists of around 100,000 distinct CDR3 sequences, with roughly a fifth occurring once and the leading ten covering around 2.7%.

This rearrangement joins TRBV5-1 to TRBJ2-7, with a tentative D call TRBD1 (5 bases). The receptor was isolated from a human donor in good health. The CDR3 protein is CASSLTRGTYEQYF. As DNA, the CDR3 is TGCGCCAGCAGCTTAACAAGGGGTACCTACGAGCAGTACTTC.